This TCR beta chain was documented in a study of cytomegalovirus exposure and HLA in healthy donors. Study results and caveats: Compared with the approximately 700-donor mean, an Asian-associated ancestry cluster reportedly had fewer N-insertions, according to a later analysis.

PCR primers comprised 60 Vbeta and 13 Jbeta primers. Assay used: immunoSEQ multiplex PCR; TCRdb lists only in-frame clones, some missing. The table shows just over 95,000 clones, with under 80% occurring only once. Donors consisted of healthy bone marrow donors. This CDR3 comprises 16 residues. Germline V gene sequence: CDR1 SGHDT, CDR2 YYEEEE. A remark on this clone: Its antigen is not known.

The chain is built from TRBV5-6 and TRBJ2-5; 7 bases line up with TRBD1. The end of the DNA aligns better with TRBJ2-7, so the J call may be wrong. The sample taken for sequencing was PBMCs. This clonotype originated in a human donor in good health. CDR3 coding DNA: TGTGCCAGCAGCCTGCCGGGACAGAAGATTCCCTACGAGCAGTACTTC. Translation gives CASSLPGQKIPYEQYF.